This T cell receptor (beta chain) was captured by sequencing in a study of regulatory T cells in long-lasting Graves disease. Whole-study context: Patients met the persistent Graves' disease definition after over 5 years of antithyroid drugs with positive TSH receptor antibodies.

Time point noted: persistent/refractory GD, antithyroid drugs over 5 years with positive TRAb. The TCR library was prepared using RNA isolated from PBMCs. Building of the TCR beta libraries involved iRepertoire HTBI primers and Arm-PCR of CDR3 regions. Per the study methods: Gene usage covered approximately 65 TRBV and 14 to 15 TRBJ segments. In TCRdb, the multiplex PCR reads were re-called with MiXCR into one record per CDR3 protein. TCRdb's processing, not the authors' own work, is the source of the V and J calls. The sample lists 400,000 to 500,000 distinct CDR3 sequences, 21% occurring once. This clonotype was seen many times. Its antigen is unknown. Study outcomes and limitations: With approximately 2,800 shared public clonotypes, persistent patients exceeded new patients, who shared around 970.

This clonotype originated in a female donor with Graves disease. This specimen was peripheral blood mononuclear cells (PBMCs), taken when the disease was refractory, from a patient treated with antithyroid drugs.

CDR3 nucleotide sequence: TGTGCCAGCTCACCAGGGGTGAACGAAAAACTGTTTTTT. Translated: CASSPGVNEKLFF. The J gene is TRBJ1-4, the V gene TRBV18; D not resolved. The germline V gene has CDR1 KGHSH and CDR2 LQKENI. The V gene lost 2 bases and the J gene lost 8 bases, with 9 bases spanning the gap. The CDR3 covers 13 residues.